Listed below are T cell receptor beta chains from one sample, sequenced in a study of blood T cell repertoires in COVID-19. Repertoires were generated with immunoSEQ multiplex PCR, while TCRdb's copy carries only in-frame clones and drops some. The sample includes around 250,000 clones, around 89% of them seen just once. The sample consisted of peripheral blood. The receptors derive from a woman aged 60-75 years with COVID-19, enrolled during active disease. CDR3s include the opening cysteine and the closing phenylalanine or tryptophan. Fields, in order: J gene, D gene, V gene, clone size, CDR3 DNA, CDR3 protein. A D gene is named only where the DNA matches it firmly. Size is stated for part of the rows, as once, few or many counts, or as a class when the clone is expanded.

TRBJ1-2,-,TRBV11-2,-,TGTGCCAGCAGCTTACGGGGTACTCTGCCAGGGGTAAACGGCTACACCTTC,CASSLRGTLPGVNGYTF
TRBJ1-2,-,TRBV29-1,-,TGCAGCGTTGAGTCGGCAGGGCAGGAGTATGGCTACACCTTC,CSVESAGQEYGYTF
TRBJ1-5,-,TRBV20-1,few,TGCAGTGCTAGTAGCAGAGGCCTTAATCAGCCCCAGCATTTT,CSASSRGLNQPQHF
TRBJ1-2,TRBD1,TRBV7-2,-,TGTGCCAGCAGCTTACCGGGACAGGGTTTCTACGGCTACACCTTC,CASSLPGQGFYGYTF
TRBJ1-1,TRBD1,TRBV29-1,-,TGCAGCGTTCGGGACAGGGAAACCACTGAAGCTTTCTTT,CSVRDRETTEAFF
TRBJ1-2,-,TRBV7-2,-,TGTGCCAGCAGCGACACTCAGGGGTACTATGGCTACACCTTC,CASSDTQGYYGYTF
TRBJ1-1,-,TRBV15,-,TGTGCCACCAGCAGAGGACAGGACAACACTGAAGCTTTCTTT,CATSRGQDNTEAFF
TRBJ2-7,-,TRBV12-3/TRBV12-4,-,TGTGCCAGCAGGCCGGGTTACTCCTACGAGCAGTACTTC,CASRPGYSYEQYF
TRBJ2-3,TRBD2,TRBV24-1,-,TGTGCCACCAGTGACCGCGGACTAGCAGGCACAGATACGCAGTATTTT,CATSDRGLAGTDTQYF
TRBJ2-7,TRBD1,TRBV6-2/TRBV6-3,-,TGTGCCAGCAGCGGACAGGGCAATACGTGGGAGCAGTACTTC,CASSGQGNTWEQYF
TRBJ2-1,TRBD2,TRBV3-1/TRBV3-2,-,TGTGCCAGCAGCCAAGATCTTTGGAGCGGGGGGTACAATGAGCAGTTCTTC,CASSQDLWSGGYNEQFF
TRBJ1-2,-,TRBV6-5,once,TGTGCCAGCAGTTTCCGGACAGCCGTCTCTAACTATGGCTACACCTTC,CASSFRTAVSNYGYTF
TRBJ2-7,-,TRBV24-1,-,TGTGCCACCATGAAGGAATTCCCACATCCCGAACTAGTCACCTACGAGCAGTACTTC,CATMKEFPHPELVTYEQYF
TRBJ2-7,TRBD1,TRBV3-1/TRBV3-2,-,TGTGCCAGCAGCCCAGCCCTTGGGGACAGGGGAAGCGAGCAGTACTTC,CASSPALGDRGSEQYF
TRBJ2-2,-,TRBV19,-,TGTGCCAGTAGAGTCCGGGGGACCACCGGGGAGCTGTTTTTT,CASRVRGTTGELFF
TRBJ2-3,TRBD2,TRBV29-1,-,TGCAGCGGATACCTAGCGGGGGGGAGCACAGATACGCAGTATTTT,CSGYLAGGSTDTQYF
TRBJ1-2,-,TRBV11-1,-,TGTGCCAGCAGCTCAGAAAACCAAGTCGGGACTATTGGCTACACCTTC,CASSSENQVGTIGYTF
TRBJ1-2,-,TRBV7-3,-,TGTGCCAGCAGTAAACAGGGAGCCTCCCCTCGTCGCTATGGCTACACCTTC,CASSKQGASPRRYGYTF
TRBJ1-2,TRBD1,TRBV7-9,-,TGTGCCAGCAGCTCCACGACAGGGTACGGCTACACCTTC,CASSSTTGYGYTF
TRBJ1-2,TRBD1,TRBV19,few,TGTGCCAGTAGTATCGGGCAGGGGGCCGATAACTATGGCTACACCTTC,CASSIGQGADNYGYTF
TRBJ1-4,TRBD1,TRBV10-3,-,TGTGCCATCAGGTCAGGACAGGGCCCCGAAAAACTGTTTTTT,CAIRSGQGPEKLFF
TRBJ1-2,-,TRBV9,once,TGTGCCAGCAGCACACAGGGAAACTATGGCTACACCTTC,CASSTQGNYGYTF
TRBJ1-2,-,TRBV20-1,-,TGCAGTGCCGCGGCCTATGGCTACACCTTC,CSAAAYGYTF
TRBJ1-1,-,TRBV5-1,-,TGCGCCAGCAGCAGCCCGGAGGCTGAAGCTTTCTTT,CASSSPEAEAFF